The 18 T cell receptor beta chains in this list originate from one sample, sequenced in a study of blood T cell repertoires in COVID-19. The method was immunoSEQ multiplex PCR; TCRdb's version includes in-frame clones alone and lacks a portion of them. The sample has about 200,000 clones; more than 75% are singletons. The source material was peripheral blood. The receptors stem from a woman over 75 with acute or convalescent COVID-19.

This clone appeared once. The chain combines TRBV6-2 or TRBV6-3 with TRBJ1-2, with D possibly being TRBD1 (6 bases). Trimming took 0 bases from V and 4 from J, leaving 15 bases between them. Germline loops: CDR1 MNHEY, CDR2 SVGEGT. The CDR3 sequence is 16 residues long. The CDR3 sequence is CASSYSRDKAIYGYTF. CDR3 DNA: TGTGCCAGCAGTTACTCTCGGGACAAGGCTATCTATGGCTACACCTTC.

The chain has TRBV9 and TRBJ2-1; a possible D gene is TRBD1 (5 bases). Germline CDR1 reads SGDLS; CDR2 reads YYNGEE. The CDR3 loop spans 15 amino acids. V lost 4 bases to trimming and J lost 0 bases, with 11 bases between them. For the CDR3, the DNA is TGTGCCAGCAGCACGCAGGGAAGCTCCTACAATGAGCAGTTCTTC. This encodes CASSTQGSSYNEQFF.

This CDR3 is CASTQTTSGRTDTQYF. DNA for the CDR3: TGTGCCAGTACCCAGACGACTAGCGGACGCACAGATACGCAGTATTTT. This chain joins TRBV19 and TRBJ2-3, with 9 positions matching TRBD2. The V segment lost 7 bases and the J segment 1 base; nucleotides outside the gene matches: 9. Per the germline V gene, CDR1 is LNHDA and CDR2 is SQIVND (reference sequence). This CDR3 has 16 residues.

The chain carries TRBV3-1 (or the pseudogene TRBV3-2) and TRBJ2-7; 10 nucleotides align to TRBD2. This CDR3 spans 16 amino acids. CDR1 is LGHDT, CDR2 YNNKEL, per germline (reference sequence). Trimming took 0 bases from V and 6 from J; bases not matched to a gene: 8. The CDR3 spells CASSQDYSGREREQYF. The CDR3 nucleotides read TGTGCCAGCAGCCAAGATTACAGCGGGAGGGAACGCGAGCAGTACTTC.

This rearrangement joins TRBV4-3 to TRBJ2-3; 10 bases align to TRBD2. The CDR3 totals 18 residues. The V and J ends lost 1 base and 0 bases, in that order; junction bases with no gene match: 7. Germline values: CDR1 LGHNA, CDR2 YSLEER. The CDR3 reads CASSQGSTSGVSTDTQYF. The CDR3 DNA follows: TGCGCCAGCAGCCAAGGCTCTACTAGCGGGGTGAGCACAGATACGCAGTATTTT.

The chain recombines TRBV11-3 with TRBJ2-5; D is perhaps TRBD2 (6 bases). Germline V gene data show CDR1 as SGHNT and CDR2 as YENEEA. This CDR3 is built from 17 residues. V was clipped by 4 bases and J by 5 bases, with 23 bases between them. CDR3 protein: CASSSGGGRPNAETQYF. The CDR3 nucleotides are TGTGCCAGCAGCTCTGGAGGAGGGAGACCCAATGCGGAGACCCAGTACTTC.

V is TRBV28 and J is TRBJ2-7; tentatively, D is TRBD2 (5 bases). The CDR3 spans 16 residues. Germline CDR1 and CDR2: MDHEN and SYDVKM. V was clipped by 6 bases and J by 3 bases, with 21 bases between them. Here the CDR3 DNA reads TGTGCCAGCAGACCGGTAGGCAGCGGATGGATCTACGAGCAGTACTTC. Its protein product is CASRPVGSGWIYEQYF.

This clone has only one observation. This chain links TRBV5-4 with TRBJ1-3; D gene uncertain. CDR3 length: 16 amino acids. Between the trimmed V and J ends, which lost 0 bases and 4 bases, there was a span of 14 bases. Germline CDR1 reads SGHNT; CDR2 reads YYREEE (reference sequence). The CDR3 sequence is CASSLDATSGGNTIYF. The CDR3 DNA reads TGTGCCAGCAGCTTGGATGCCACATCCGGGGGAAACACCATATATTTT.

This chain links TRBV19 with TRBJ2-3; D possibly corresponds to TRBD1 (5 bases). The V gene's germline CDR1 is LNHDA and CDR2 SQIVND (reference sequence). The length of the CDR3 is 15 residues. Trimming took 6 bases from V and 5 from J, leaving 18 bases between them. The CDR3 region is CASSHGQTFKDTQYF. CDR3 DNA sequence: TGTGCCAGTAGCCACGGACAAACCTTTAAAGATACGCAGTATTTT.

The CDR3 sequence: CASSQTGTRETQYF. The DNA for the CDR3 is TGCGCCAGCAGCCAGACAGGGACGAGAGAGACCCAGTACTTC. The chain couples TRBV5-1 to TRBJ2-5, with 7 bases that match TRBD1. CDR3 length: 14 amino acids. Trimming at V came to 4 bases and at J to 4 bases, leaving 7 bases not matched to a gene. Germline lookup yields CDR1 SGHRS and CDR2 YFSETQ.

Note on this clone: Other nucleotide sequences in the sample specify the same CDR3. The rearrangement links TRBV28 to TRBJ1-5; D is unresolved. CDR3 length equals 12 residues. Germline V lookup: CDR1 MDHEN, CDR2 SYDVKM. Trimming removed 2 bases at V and 7 bases at J, with 6 bases between. CDR3: CASSLGGQPQHF. The CDR3 nucleotides read TGTGCCAGCAGTTTAGGCGGCCAGCCCCAGCATTTT.

The chain has TRBV18 and TRBJ1-2; D is undetermined. This CDR3 is built from 13 residues. Per germline, CDR1 KGHSH and CDR2 LQKENI. The ends were cut back, 0 bases at V and 8 bases at J, with 10 bases in the middle. In DNA, the CDR3 is TGTGCCAGCTCACCACCGAACCGTCAGGGCTACACCTTC. It is translated as CASSPPNRQGYTF. Complete variable domain (other parts from reference TRBV18 and TRBJ1-2): NAGVMQNPRHLVRRRGQEARLRCSPMKGHSHVYWYRQLPEEGLKFMVYLQKENIIDESGMPKERFSAEFPKEGPSILRIQQVVRGDSAAYFCASSPPNRQGYTFGSGTRLTVV.

The chain joins TRBV25-1 to TRBJ2-5, with 8 positions matching TRBD1. Trimming removed 2 bases from V and 3 bases from J; junction bases left unmatched: 5. Germline V gene lookup returns CDR1 MGHDK and CDR2 SYGVNS. CDR3 length equals 15 residues. CDR3 protein: CASSEPRQGKETQYF. CDR3 nucleotides: TGTGCCAGCAGTGAACCCCGACAGGGGAAAGAGACCCAGTACTTC.

The chain uses TRBV20-1 and TRBJ1-4, with D perhaps matching TRBD1 (6 bases). The CDR3 runs to 13 residues. Trimming left V 3 bases short and J 8 bases short, with 13 bases between. From germline, CDR1 is DFQATT and CDR2 SNEGSKA (reference sequence). In nucleotides, the CDR3 is TGCAGTGCTAGTATACAGGGCCAGGAAAAACTGTTTTTT. Translated, it gives CSASIQGQEKLFF.

This sequence joins TRBV6-2 or TRBV6-3 and TRBJ1-5, with 7 positions matching TRBD1. With V trimmed by 6 bases and J by 7 bases, 15 bases remained unmatched. The V gene's germline CDR1 is MNHEY and CDR2 SVGEGT. This CDR3 has 16 amino acids. This CDR3 is CASSPNWDSRGQPQHF. The DNA for the CDR3 is TGTGCCAGCAGCCCGAACTGGGACAGTCGGGGACAGCCCCAGCATTTT.

This chain uses TRBV29-1 with TRBJ1-4; 7 bases agree with TRBD1. The V gene end was trimmed by 7 bases and the J gene end by 10 bases; junction bases not matched to a gene: 9. Germline CDR1 reads SQVTM; CDR2 reads ANQGSEA. The CDR3 covers 12 residues. The CDR3 sequence is CSGHRGVAKLFF. CDR3 DNA: TGCAGCGGGCACAGGGGAGTCGCAAAACTGTTTTTT.

DNA for the CDR3: TGTGCCAGCAGCCCCGGACAGGCTCAGAGGCAGTACTTC. Residues: CASSPGQAQRQYF. The chain joins TRBV9 to TRBJ2-7; 7 bases fit TRBD1. CDR1 SGDLS and CDR2 YYNGEE come from the germline V gene. Trimming took 4 bases from V and 9 from J; bases not matched to a gene: 10. The CDR3 is 13 residues long.

Only a few counts were recorded for this clone. Other DNA variants within this sample encode the same CDR3. The J gene is TRBJ1-1, the V gene TRBV9, with D perhaps matching TRBD1 (6 bases). The CDR3 contains 13 residues. Germline CDR1 is SGDLS and CDR2 is YYNGEE. The V end was cut by 3 bases, the J end by 1 base, with 7 bases between. CDR3 loop: CASSATGNTEAFF. CDR3 sequence (DNA): TGTGCCAGCAGCGCGACAGGGAACACTGAAGCTTTCTTT.